This T cell receptor (beta chain) is from a study of blood T cell repertoires in COVID-19. As for the study in general: The United States, Italy and Spain were the sources of the acute and convalescent COVID-19 samples.

Authors' analysis steps: Amplifying reference gene primers gave estimates of nucleated cell counts. Sequencing used immunoSEQ multiplex PCR; TCRdb keeps in-frame clones, though not all of them. That table furnishes V, J and clone size, whereas the DNA furnished D and trimming. The table lists roughly 100,000 clones, 80% to 85% of them singletons. V dropped 3 bases and J dropped 4; count of bases not matched to a gene: 4. CDR1 and CDR2 (germline): SGHVS, FQNEAQ. The CDR3 spans 15 residues. The receptor was derived from a man older than 75 with acute or convalescent COVID-19. Sequencing was performed on peripheral blood. The V and J genes are TRBV7-8 and TRBJ2-2, with TRBD2 identical over 8 bases. The CDR3, as DNA: TGTGCCAGCAGCTTCGGGACTAGGGGCACCGGGGAGCTGTTTTTT. Translation: CASSFGTRGTGELFF.